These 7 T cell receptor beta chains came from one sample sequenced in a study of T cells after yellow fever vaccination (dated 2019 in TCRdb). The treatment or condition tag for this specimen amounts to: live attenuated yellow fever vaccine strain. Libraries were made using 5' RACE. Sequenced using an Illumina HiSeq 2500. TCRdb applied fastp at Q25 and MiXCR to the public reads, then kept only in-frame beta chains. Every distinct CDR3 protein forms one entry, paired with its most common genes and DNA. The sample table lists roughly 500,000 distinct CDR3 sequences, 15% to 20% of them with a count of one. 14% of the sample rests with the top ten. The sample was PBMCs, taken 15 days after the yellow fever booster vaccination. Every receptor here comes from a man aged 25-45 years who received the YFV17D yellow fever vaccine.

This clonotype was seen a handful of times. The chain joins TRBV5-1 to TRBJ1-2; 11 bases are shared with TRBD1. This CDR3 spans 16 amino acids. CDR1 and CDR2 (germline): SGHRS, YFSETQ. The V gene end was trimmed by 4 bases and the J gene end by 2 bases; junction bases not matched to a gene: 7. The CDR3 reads CASSATWTGGNYGYTF. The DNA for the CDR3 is TGCGCCAGCAGCGCAACTTGGACAGGGGGCAACTATGGCTACACCTTC. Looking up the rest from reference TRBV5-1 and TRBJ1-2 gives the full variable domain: KAGVTQTPRYLIKTRGQQVTLSCSPISGHRSVSWYQQTPGQGLQFLFEYFSETQRNKGNFPGRFSGRQFSNSRSEMNVSTLELGDSALYLCASSATWTGGNYGYTFGSGTRLTVV.

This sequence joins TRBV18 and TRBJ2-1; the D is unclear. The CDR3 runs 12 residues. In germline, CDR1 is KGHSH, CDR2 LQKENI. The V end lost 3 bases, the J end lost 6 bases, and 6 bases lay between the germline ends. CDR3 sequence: CASSPLTNEQFF. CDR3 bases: TGTGCCAGCTCACCTCTTACCAATGAGCAGTTCTTC.

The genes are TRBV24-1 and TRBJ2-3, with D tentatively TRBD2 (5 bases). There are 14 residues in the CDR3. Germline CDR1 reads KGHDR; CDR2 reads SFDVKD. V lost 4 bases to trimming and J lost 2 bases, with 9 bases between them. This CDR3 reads CATSERAVTDTQYF. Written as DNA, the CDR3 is TGTGCCACCAGTGAGAGGGCAGTCACAGATACGCAGTATTTT.

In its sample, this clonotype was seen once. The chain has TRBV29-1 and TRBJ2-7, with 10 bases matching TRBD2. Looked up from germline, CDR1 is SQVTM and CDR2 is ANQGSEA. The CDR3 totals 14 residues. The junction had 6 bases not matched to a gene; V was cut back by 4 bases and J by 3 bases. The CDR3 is CSVGGPSGGYEQYF. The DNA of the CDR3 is TGCAGCGTTGGGGGGCCTAGCGGGGGCTACGAGCAGTACTTC.

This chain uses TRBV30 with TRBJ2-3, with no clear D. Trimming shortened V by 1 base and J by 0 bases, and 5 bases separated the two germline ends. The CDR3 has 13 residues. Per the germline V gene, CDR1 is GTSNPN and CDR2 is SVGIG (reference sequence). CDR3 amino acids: CAWSAPSTDTQYF. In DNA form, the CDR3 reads TGTGCCTGGAGTGCACCTAGCACAGATACGCAGTATTTT.

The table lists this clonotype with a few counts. This CDR3 is CASSPREGFEQYF. The CDR3 DNA follows: TGTGCCAGCAGCCCCCGGGAGGGCTTCGAGCAGTACTTC. The rearrangement uses TRBV11-3 and TRBJ2-7; 8 bases map to TRBD2. This CDR3 region has 13 residues. Germline values: CDR1 SGHNT, CDR2 YENEEA. With 5 bases clipped from V and 6 bases from J, the junction kept 6 bases outside the gene matches. The complete variable domain, with remaining parts taken from reference TRBV11-3 and TRBJ2-7, reads EAGVVQSPRYKIIEKKQPVAFWCNPISGHNTLYWYLQNLGQGPELLIRYENEEAVDDSQLPKDRFSAERLKGVDSTLKIQPAELGDSAVYLCASSPREGFEQYFGPGTRLTVT.

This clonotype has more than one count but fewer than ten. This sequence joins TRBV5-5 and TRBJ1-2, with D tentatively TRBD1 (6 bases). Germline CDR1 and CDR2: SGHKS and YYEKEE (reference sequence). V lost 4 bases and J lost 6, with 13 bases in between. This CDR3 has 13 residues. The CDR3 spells CASSPRTDDGYTF. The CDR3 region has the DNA TGTGCCAGCAGCCCTCGGACAGATGATGGCTACACCTTC.